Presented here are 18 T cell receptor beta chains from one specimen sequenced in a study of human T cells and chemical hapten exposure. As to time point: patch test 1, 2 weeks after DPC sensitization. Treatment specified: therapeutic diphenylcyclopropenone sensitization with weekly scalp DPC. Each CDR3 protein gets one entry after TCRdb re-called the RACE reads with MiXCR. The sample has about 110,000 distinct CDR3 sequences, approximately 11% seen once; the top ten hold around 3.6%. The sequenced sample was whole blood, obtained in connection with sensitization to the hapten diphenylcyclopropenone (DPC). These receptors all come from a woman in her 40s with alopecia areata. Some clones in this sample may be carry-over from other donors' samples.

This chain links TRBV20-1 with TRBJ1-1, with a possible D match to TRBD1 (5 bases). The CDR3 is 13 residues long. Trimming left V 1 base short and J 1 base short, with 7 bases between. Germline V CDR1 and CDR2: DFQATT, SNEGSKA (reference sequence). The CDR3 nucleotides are TGCAGTGCTAGAGCCGGGGGGAACACTGAAGCTTTCTTT. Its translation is CSARAGGNTEAFF.

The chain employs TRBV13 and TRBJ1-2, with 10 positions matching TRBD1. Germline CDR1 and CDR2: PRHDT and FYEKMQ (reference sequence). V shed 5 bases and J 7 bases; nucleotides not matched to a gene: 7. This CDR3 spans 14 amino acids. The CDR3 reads CASSTGQGLSGYTF. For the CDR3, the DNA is TGTGCCAGCAGCACGGGACAGGGGTTATCTGGCTACACCTTC.

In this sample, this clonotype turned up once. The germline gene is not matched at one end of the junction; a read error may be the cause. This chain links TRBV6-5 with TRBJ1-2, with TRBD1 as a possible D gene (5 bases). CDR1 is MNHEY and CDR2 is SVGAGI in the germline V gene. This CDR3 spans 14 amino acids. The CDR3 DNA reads TGTGCCAGCGGTTACGTCCAGGGAAACTATGGCTACACCTTC. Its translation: CASGYVQGNYGYTF.

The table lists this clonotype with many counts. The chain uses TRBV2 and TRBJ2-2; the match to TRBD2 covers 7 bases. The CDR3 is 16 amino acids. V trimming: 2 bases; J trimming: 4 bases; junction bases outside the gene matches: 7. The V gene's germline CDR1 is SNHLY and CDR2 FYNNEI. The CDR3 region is CASSERSSGRTGELFF. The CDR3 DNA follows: TGTGCCAGCAGTGAAAGGTCTAGCGGACGCACCGGGGAGCTGTTTTTT.

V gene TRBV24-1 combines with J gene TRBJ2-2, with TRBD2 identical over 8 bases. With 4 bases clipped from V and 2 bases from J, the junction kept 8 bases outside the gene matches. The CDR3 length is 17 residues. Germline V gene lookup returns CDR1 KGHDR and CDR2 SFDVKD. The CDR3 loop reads CATSEPGLADNTGELFF. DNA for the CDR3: TGTGCCACCAGTGAACCCGGACTAGCTGACAACACCGGGGAGCTGTTTTTT.

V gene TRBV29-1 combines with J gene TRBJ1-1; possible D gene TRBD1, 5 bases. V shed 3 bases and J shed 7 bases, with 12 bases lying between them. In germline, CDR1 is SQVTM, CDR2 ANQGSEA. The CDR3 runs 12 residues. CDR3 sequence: CSVELRGIEAFF. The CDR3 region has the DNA TGCAGCGTTGAGCTACGGGGGATTGAAGCTTTCTTT. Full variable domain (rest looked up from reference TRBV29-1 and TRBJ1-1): SAVISQKPSRDICQRGTSLTIQCQVDSQVTMMFWYRQQPGQSLTLIATANQGSEATYESGFVIDKFPISRPNLTFSTLTVSNMSPEDSSIYLCSVELRGIEAFFGQGTRLTVV.

The CDR3 region has the DNA TGTGCCAGCAGCTTAGTAGGACCCCTCCACTTT. It is translated as CASSLVGPLHF. The chain recombines TRBV7-2 with TRBJ1-6; unclear D gene. This CDR3 spans 11 amino acids. The germline gives CDR1 SGHTA, CDR2 FQGNSA. V shed 1 base and J shed 12 bases, with 4 bases lying between them. Filled out from reference TRBV7-2 and TRBJ1-6, the complete variable domain reads GAGVSQSPSNKVTEKGKDVELRCDPISGHTALYWYRQSLGQGLEFLIYFQGNSAPDKSGLPSDRFSAERTGGSVSTLTIQRTQQEDSAVYLCASSLVGPLHFGNGTRLTVT.

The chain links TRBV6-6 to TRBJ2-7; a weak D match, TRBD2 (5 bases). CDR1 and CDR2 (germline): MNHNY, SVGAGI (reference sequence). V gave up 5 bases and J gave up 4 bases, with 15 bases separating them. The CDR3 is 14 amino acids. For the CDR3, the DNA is TGTGCCAGCAGTGAAGGGAGCCGGCGGTACGAGCAGTACTTC. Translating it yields CASSEGSRRYEQYF.

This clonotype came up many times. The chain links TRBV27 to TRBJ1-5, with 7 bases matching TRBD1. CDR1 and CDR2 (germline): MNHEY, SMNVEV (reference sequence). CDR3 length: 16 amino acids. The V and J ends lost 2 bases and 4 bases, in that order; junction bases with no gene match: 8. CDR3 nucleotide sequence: TGTGCCAGCAGTTTAGGTACAGGGGCCGCGAATCAGCCCCAGCATTTT. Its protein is CASSLGTGAANQPQHF.

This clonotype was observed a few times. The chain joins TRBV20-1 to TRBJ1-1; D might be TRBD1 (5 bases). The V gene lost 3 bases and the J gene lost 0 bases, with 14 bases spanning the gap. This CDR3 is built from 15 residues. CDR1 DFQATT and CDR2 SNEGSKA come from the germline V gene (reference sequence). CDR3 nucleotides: TGCAGTGCTAGGCCCGGGGCAGGGTTGAACACTGAAGCTTTCTTT. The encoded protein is CSARPGAGLNTEAFF.

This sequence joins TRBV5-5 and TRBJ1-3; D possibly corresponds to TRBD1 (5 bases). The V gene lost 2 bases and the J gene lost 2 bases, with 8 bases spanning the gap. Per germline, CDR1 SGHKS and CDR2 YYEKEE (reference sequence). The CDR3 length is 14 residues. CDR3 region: CASSLVGAGNTIYF. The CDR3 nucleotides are TGTGCCAGCAGCTTAGTAGGGGCTGGAAACACCATATATTTT. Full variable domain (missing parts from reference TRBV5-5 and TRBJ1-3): DAGVTQSPTHLIKTRGQQVTLRCSPISGHKSVSWYQQVLGQGPQFIFQYYEKEERGRGNFPDRFSARQFPNYSSELNVNALLLGDSALYLCASSLVGAGNTIYFGEGSWLTVV.

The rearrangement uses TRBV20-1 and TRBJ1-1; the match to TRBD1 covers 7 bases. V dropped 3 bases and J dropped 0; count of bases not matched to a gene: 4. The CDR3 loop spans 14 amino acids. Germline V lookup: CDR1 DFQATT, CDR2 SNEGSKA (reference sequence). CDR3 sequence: CSARLDRLNTEAFF. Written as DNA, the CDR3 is TGCAGTGCTAGGCTGGACAGGTTGAACACTGAAGCTTTCTTT.

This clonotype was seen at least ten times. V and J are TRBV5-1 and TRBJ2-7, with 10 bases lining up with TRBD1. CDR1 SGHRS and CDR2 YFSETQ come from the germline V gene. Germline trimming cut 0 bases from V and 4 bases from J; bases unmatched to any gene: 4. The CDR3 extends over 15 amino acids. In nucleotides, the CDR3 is TGCGCCAGCAGCTTGGGGACAGGGGGAATTTACGAGCAGTACTTC. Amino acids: CASSLGTGGIYEQYF.

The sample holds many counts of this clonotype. CDR3 DNA: TGTGCCAGCAGCTCGGGCCCCGTTGCAACTAATGAAAAACTGTTTTTT. It translates to CASSSGPVATNEKLFF. This chain joins TRBV7-9 and TRBJ1-4, with D unclear. V lost 4 bases to trimming and J lost 0 bases, with 12 bases between them. The CDR3 totals 16 residues. Germline V gene lookup returns CDR1 SEHNR and CDR2 FQNEAQ (reference sequence). Full variable domain (outside the CDR3, taken from reference TRBV7-9 and TRBJ1-4): DTGVSQNPRHKITKRGQNVTFRCDPISEHNRLYWYRQTLGQGPEFLTYFQNEAQLEKSRLLSDRFSAERPKGSFSTLEIQRTEQGDSAMYLCASSSGPVATNEKLFFGSGTQLSVL.

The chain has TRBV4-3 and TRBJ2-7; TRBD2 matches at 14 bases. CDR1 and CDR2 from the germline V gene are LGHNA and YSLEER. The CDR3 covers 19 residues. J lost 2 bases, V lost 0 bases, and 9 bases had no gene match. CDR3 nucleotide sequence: TGCGCCAGCAGCCAAGATAGGAGCAGGGGACTAGCGGGAGCCTACGAGCAGTACTTC. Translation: CASSQDRSRGLAGAYEQYF.

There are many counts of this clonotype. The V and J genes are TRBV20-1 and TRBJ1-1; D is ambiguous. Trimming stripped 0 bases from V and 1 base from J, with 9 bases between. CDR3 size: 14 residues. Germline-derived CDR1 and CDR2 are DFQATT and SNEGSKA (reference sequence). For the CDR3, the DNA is TGCAGTGCTAGAGAGGGTTTTGCGAACACTGAAGCTTTCTTT. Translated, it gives CSAREGFANTEAFF.

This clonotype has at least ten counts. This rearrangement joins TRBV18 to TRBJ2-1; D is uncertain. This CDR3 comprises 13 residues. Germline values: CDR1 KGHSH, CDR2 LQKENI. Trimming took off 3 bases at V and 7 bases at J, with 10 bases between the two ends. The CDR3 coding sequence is TGTGCCAGCTCACCGGCCCAGGTAAATGAGCAGTTCTTC. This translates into CASSPAQVNEQFF.

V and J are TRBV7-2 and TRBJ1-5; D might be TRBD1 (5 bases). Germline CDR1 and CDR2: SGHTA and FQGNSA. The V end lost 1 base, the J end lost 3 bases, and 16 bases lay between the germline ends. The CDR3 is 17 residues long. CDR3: CASSLGRRGAANQPQHF. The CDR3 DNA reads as TGTGCCAGCAGCTTAGGTCGGAGAGGGGCCGCCAATCAGCCCCAGCATTTT.